The 19 T cell receptor beta chains presented below share a single source sample, sequenced in a study of T cell responses to AZD1222 COVID-19 vaccine. Assay: immunoSEQ multiplex PCR; the TCRdb copy retains only in-frame clones and omits some. The sample shows approximately 150,000 clones, about nine tenths of them seen only once. Source: peripheral blood, taken on day 0 of AZD1222 vaccination. The receptor set was obtained from an adult in good health.

The chain employs TRBV13 and TRBJ1-3; a possible D gene is TRBD1 (5 bases). CDR3 length: 18 amino acids. Trimming pared 5 bases from V and 0 bases from J, leaving 20 bases between. The germline CDR1 and CDR2 sequences are PRHDT and FYEKMQ (reference sequence). The CDR3 loop reads CASSDLSGWAPSGNTIYF. DNA of the CDR3: TGTGCCAGCAGCGACCTTTCAGGGTGGGCTCCCTCTGGAAACACCATATATTTT.

Only a few counts were recorded for this clone. The chain links TRBV6-2 or TRBV6-3 to TRBJ2-2; 9 bases fit TRBD2. CDR3 size: 15 residues. The germline V gene encodes CDR1 MNHEY and CDR2 SVGEGT. J was trimmed by 5 bases and V by 6 bases; bases with no gene match: 7. CDR3 in DNA: TGTGCCAGCAGCTCTAGCGGGATTAGAACCGGGGAGCTGTTTTTT. This encodes CASSSSGIRTGELFF.

The chain combines TRBV6-5 with TRBJ1-1; weak D call: TRBD1 (5 bases). The CDR3 has 15 residues. Germline V CDR1 and CDR2: MNHEY, SVGAGI. Trimming removed 4 bases at V and 7 bases at J, with 19 bases between. CDR3 DNA sequence: TGTGCCAGCAGTTTCACCGGGGGGATCGGGATTGAAGCTTTCTTT. Its translation is CASSFTGGIGIEAFF.

This clone was observed a handful of times. The chain employs TRBV3-1 (or the pseudogene TRBV3-2) and TRBJ2-1; TRBD2 aligns across 8 bases. The CDR3 loop spans 15 amino acids. Germline values: CDR1 LGHDT, CDR2 YNNKEL (reference sequence). Trimming removed 8 bases from V and 4 bases from J; junction bases left unmatched: 10. Here the CDR3 reads CASGRSGSRYNEQFF. The CDR3 DNA sequence: TGTGCCAGCGGGCGAAGCGGGAGTAGGTACAATGAGCAGTTCTTC.

The rearrangement links TRBV7-2 to TRBJ2-1, with no clear D. The CDR3 sequence is 17 residues long. The germline V and J ends were trimmed by 4 bases and 0 bases, with 16 bases remaining between them. Germline V gene data show CDR1 as SGHTA and CDR2 as FQGNSA. CDR3 sequence reads: CASSSPGRVSSYNEQFF. In DNA, the CDR3 is TGTGCCAGCAGCTCTCCAGGACGGGTTAGCTCCTACAATGAGCAGTTCTTC.

The chain is built from TRBV14 and TRBJ2-3; D unclear. Trimming shortened V by 1 base and J by 2 bases, and 10 bases separated the two germline ends. Germline loops: CDR1 SGHDN, CDR2 FVKESK. This CDR3 is built from 15 residues. CDR3 DNA sequence: TGTGCCAGCAGCCAAGTAACACTCTTCACAGATACGCAGTATTTT. This codes for CASSQVTLFTDTQYF.

The chain has TRBV19 and TRBJ2-1; 7 bases line up with TRBD1. CDR1 LNHDA and CDR2 SQIVND come from the germline V gene (reference sequence). V shed 6 bases and J 10 bases; nucleotides not matched to a gene: 3. CDR3 length: 11 residues. The chain's CDR3 is CASRTGNEQFF. In DNA form, the CDR3 reads TGTGCCAGTAGGACAGGGAACGAGCAGTTCTTC.

The CDR3 protein is CASSLIGSTLSTDTQYF. Written as DNA, the CDR3 is TGTGCCAGCAGCTTAATCGGTTCTACACTAAGCACAGATACGCAGTATTTT. The J gene is TRBJ2-3, the V gene TRBV7-2, with D uncertain. The CDR3 runs to 17 residues. Trimming took 2 bases from V and 0 from J, leaving 15 bases between them. Germline loops: CDR1 SGHTA, CDR2 FQGNSA. Filled out from reference TRBV7-2 and TRBJ2-3, the complete variable domain reads GAGVSQSPSNKVTEKGKDVELRCDPISGHTALYWYRQSLGQGLEFLIYFQGNSAPDKSGLPSDRFSAERTGGSVSTLTIQRTQQEDSAVYLCASSLIGSTLSTDTQYFGPGTRLTVL.

The chain recombines TRBV29-1 with TRBJ2-5, with 8 bases aligning to TRBD1. V was clipped by 7 bases and J by 2 bases; unmatched bases: 18. This CDR3 region has 17 residues. Germline CDR1 reads SQVTM; CDR2 reads ANQGSEA. The CDR3, as DNA: TGCAGCGCCGCCCGACTCCTGGACAGGGCAGGGCAAGAGACCCAGTACTTC. It translates to CSAARLLDRAGQETQYF.

V and J are TRBV6-5 and TRBJ1-2; D is unclear. With 7 bases removed from V and 4 bases from J, the gap between germline ends came to 16 bases. The CDR3 is 14 residues long. Germline loops: CDR1 MNHEY, CDR2 SVGAGI. CDR3 sequence (DNA): TGTGCCAGCATGGCTACGGGGATGTCCTATGGCTACACCTTC. Its translation: CASMATGMSYGYTF.

The chain carries TRBV6-5 and TRBJ2-7, with 8 bases aligning to TRBD1. This CDR3 contains 15 residues. Unmatched junction bases numbered 6, after V lost 2 bases and J lost 3 bases. Germline-derived CDR1 and CDR2 are MNHEY and SVGAGI. CDR3 DNA sequence: TGTGCCAGCAGTTACGGAGGACAGGGCCGCTACGAGCAGTACTTC. Translation: CASSYGGQGRYEQYF.

The chain recombines TRBV6-5 with TRBJ2-7; D is ambiguous. Per germline, CDR1 MNHEY and CDR2 SVGAGI. This CDR3 has 13 residues. With 8 bases removed from V and 2 bases from J, the gap between germline ends came to 13 bases. CDR3 nucleotide sequence: TGTGCCAGCGCCGCTGGGCTTCCCTACGAGCAGTACTTC. Its translation: CASAAGLPYEQYF.

This chain connects TRBV6-2 or TRBV6-3 to TRBJ1-5; D is unclear. V was trimmed by 2 bases and J by 7 bases, leaving 18 bases between them. CDR1 and CDR2 from the germline V gene are MNHEY and SVGEGT. The CDR3 is 16 residues long. CDR3 coding DNA: TGTGCCAGCAGTTACAATGCGGACCCGCCGATCCAGCCCCAGCATTTT. Its translation: CASSYNADPPIQPQHF.

The chain recombines TRBV3-1 (or the pseudogene TRBV3-2) with TRBJ1-1, with D maybe TRBD1 (6 bases). Trimming removed 1 base at V and 1 base at J, with 13 bases between. The CDR3 spans 16 residues. Germline V lookup: CDR1 LGHDT, CDR2 YNNKEL (reference sequence). CDR3 DNA: TGTGCCAGCAGCCAAGGTAAGAGGGGGAGGAACACTGAAGCTTTCTTT. This sequence encodes CASSQGKRGRNTEAFF.

J is TRBJ1-2 and V is TRBV6-1; D ambiguous. The germline gives CDR1 MNHNS, CDR2 SASEGT. V lost 3 bases, J lost 8 bases, and 13 bases lay in between. The CDR3 loop spans 13 amino acids. The CDR3 bases are TGTGCCAGCAGTGACGGACCGGTCGGGGGCTACACCTTC. Translated: CASSDGPVGGYTF.

The V and J genes are TRBV29-1 and TRBJ2-3; D not certain. V was clipped by 4 bases and J by 2 bases, with 7 bases between them. Germline lookup yields CDR1 SQVTM and CDR2 ANQGSEA. The CDR3 sequence is 12 residues long. As DNA, the CDR3 is TGCAGCGTTGGGCGCGACACAGATACGCAGTATTTT. This sequence encodes CSVGRDTDTQYF.

The rearrangement links TRBV9 to TRBJ2-7, with D possibly TRBD1 on 8 matching bases. This CDR3 is built from 15 residues. With 2 bases removed from V and 2 bases from J, the gap between germline ends came to 14 bases. Per the germline V gene, CDR1 is SGDLS and CDR2 is YYNGEE. The CDR3 protein is CASSVSGDRPYEQYF. CDR3 bases: TGTGCCAGCAGCGTCAGCGGGGACAGGCCCTACGAGCAGTACTTC.

The chain couples TRBV27 to TRBJ2-6; the match to TRBD1 covers 8 bases. The V gene end was trimmed by 3 bases and the J gene end by 2 bases; junction bases not matched to a gene: 15. This CDR3 comprises 20 residues. Germline CDR1 MNHEY, CDR2 SMNVEV (reference sequence). CDR3 sequence (DNA): TGTGCCAGCAGTTTGCGCGACAGGGGAGCCCTTTGGGCTGGGGCCAACGTCCTGACTTTC. Translated, it gives CASSLRDRGALWAGANVLTF. The whole variable domain, remainder taken from reference TRBV27 and TRBJ2-6, is EAQVTQNPRYLITVTGKKLTVTCSQNMNHEYMSWYRQDPGLGLRQIYYSMNVEVTDKGDVPEGYKVSRKEKRNFPLILESPSPNQTSLYFCASSLRDRGALWAGANVLTFGAGSRLTVL.

The chain employs TRBV15 and TRBJ1-3; weak D call: TRBD1 (6 bases). The V end was cut by 0 bases, the J end by 4 bases, with 19 bases between. CDR3 length: 18 amino acids. From germline, CDR1 is LNHNV and CDR2 YYDKDF (reference sequence). CDR3 sequence (DNA): TGTGCCACCAGCAGAGATGTGACCAGGGGTCTTCTGGGAAACACCATATATTTT. Protein: CATSRDVTRGLLGNTIYF.